Sequencing of this T cell receptor (beta chain) was carried out in a study of control samples from healthy donors and cancer patients. Trimming took off 4 bases at V and 2 bases at J, with 12 bases between the two ends. CDR1 and CDR2 from the germline V gene are MNHEY and SVGAGI. The CDR3 has 16 amino acids. The assay was immunoSEQ multiplex PCR, and TCRdb's table has in-frame clones only and misses some. The sample has tens of thousands of clones, roughly 88% seen once; the top ten hold around 5.4%. The sequenced sample was blood. This chain links TRBV6-5 with TRBJ2-6; D unclear. The source of this sequence is a woman aged 45-60 years in good health. Written as DNA, the CDR3 is TGTGCCAGCAGTTTGGTTAGGGAAACTGGGGCCAACGTCCTGACTTTC. It is translated as CASSLVRETGANVLTF.